The T cell receptor (beta chain) described here comes from a study of cytomegalovirus exposure and HLA in healthy donors. Every donor was a healthy person donating bone marrow. The V segment lost 5 bases and the J segment 11 bases; nucleotides outside the gene matches: 14. This CDR3 is built from 14 residues. CDR1 and CDR2 (germline): SGHRS, YFSETQ. The study ran its PCR with 60 Vbeta and 13 Jbeta primers. Clones were read by immunoSEQ multiplex PCR, and TCRdb kept only the in-frame ones, dropping some. This sample's clone table lists 150,000 to 200,000 clones. The TCR comes from a young man in good health and CMV-seronegative. V is TRBV5-1 and J is TRBJ1-1; TRBD1 agrees at 8 bases. The sequenced sample was PBMCs. The CDR3 sequence: CASSPQTGGGSAFF. The CDR3 coding sequence is TGCGCCAGCAGTCCGCAAACAGGGGGTGGAAGCGCTTTCTTT.